This T cell receptor (beta chain) was sequenced during a study of cytomegalovirus exposure and HLA in healthy donors. Study-level points and caveats: Both high specificity and high sensitivity reportedly marked the classifier's diagnosis of cytomegalovirus status. For TCR beta chains, V- and J-gene trimming was later linked to a missense DCLRE1C variant. DRB1 showed the most TCR associations and HLA-C the fewest in a later analysis, as rates varied by HLA locus.

Germline CDR1 SGDLS, CDR2 YYNGEE. Unmatched junction bases numbered 3, after V lost 3 bases and J lost 1 base. The CDR3 loop spans 14 amino acids. PCR used 60 Vbeta primers and 13 Jbeta primers. Assay used: immunoSEQ multiplex PCR; TCRdb lists only in-frame clones, some missing. The table lists 150,000 to 200,000 clones, roughly four fifths of them singletons. With regard to this clone: Its antigen remains unidentified.

The sample consisted of PBMCs. The TCR sequence derives from a man aged 18 to 30 in good health and CMV-seronegative. This chain links TRBV9 with TRBJ1-2; 7 bases are shared with TRBD1. The CDR3 DNA sequence: TGTGCCAGCAGCGCGGGACAGCATAACTATGGCTACACCTTC. Its protein is CASSAGQHNYGYTF.